This T cell receptor beta chain emerged from a study of blood T cell repertoires in COVID-19. Study at large: The United States, Italy and Spain provided the acute and convalescent COVID-19 samples. PBMCs, B-cell-depleted T cells, or T cells provided the cDNA or gDNA that made up the material.

Only one count was recorded for this clone. Recovered status applied to Cohort 3 donors who had two consecutive negative PCRs. It also applied to those with clearance or with symptom resolution. Only in-frame clones appear in the TCRdb table, and some are missing; sequencing was by immunoSEQ multiplex PCR. The sample shows about 46,000 clones, 70% to 90% of them seen only once. There are 14 residues in the CDR3. CDR1 is GTSNPN, CDR2 SVGIG, per germline (reference sequence). V lost 1 base, J lost 4 bases, and 13 bases lay in between. The sequence was collected from a woman between 50 and 59 years old who had recovered from COVID-19. V gene TRBV30 combines with J gene TRBJ1-1; a weak D match, TRBD1 (6 bases). The sequenced sample was PBMCs or T cells enriched from blood (not recorded which). CDR3 sequence: CAWSEQGVSTEAFF. DNA of the CDR3: TGTGCCTGGAGTGAACAGGGAGTTTCCACTGAAGCTTTCTTT. The entire variable domain, with the rest obtained from reference TRBV30 and TRBJ1-1, is as follows: SQTIHQWPATLVQPVGSPLSLECTVEGTSNPNLYWYRQAAGRGLQLLFYSVGIGQISSEVPQNLSASRPQDRQFILSSKKLLLSDSGFYLCAWSEQGVSTEAFFGQGTRLTVV.